Listed here are 12 T cell receptor beta chains from one sample, sequenced in a study of shared clonotypes between healthy human individuals. TCRdb keeps only in-frame clones here, not all; method: immunoSEQ multiplex PCR. This sample has more than 2,000,000 clones, with more than 80% found just once. Sequencing was done on a sample of naive CD4+ T cells from PBMCs. The sample's subset: CD45RA+ positively selected. These receptors were collected from a young man in good health. Some clones in this sample may be carry-over from other donors' samples.

This rearrangement joins TRBV5-8 to TRBJ2-5; D perhaps matches TRBD1 (8 bases). V was trimmed by 5 bases and J by 5 bases, leaving 13 bases between them. This CDR3 has 13 residues. Germline V gene lookup returns CDR1 SGHTS and CDR2 YDEGEE. The DNA for the CDR3 is TGTGCCAGCAGATACAGGGGGGGGGAGACCCAGTACTTC. Protein: CASRYRGGETQYF.

The J gene is TRBJ2-1, the V gene TRBV5-1; TRBD2 matches at 7 bases. This CDR3 region has 17 residues. Per the germline V gene, CDR1 is SGHRS and CDR2 is YFSETQ. Trimming removed 0 bases from V and 3 bases from J; junction bases left unmatched: 9. The CDR3 spells CASSLAFASGVYNEQFF. The CDR3 region has the DNA TGCGCCAGCAGCTTGGCCTTCGCTAGCGGAGTCTACAATGAGCAGTTCTTC.

The chain links TRBV2 to TRBJ1-5; D is undetermined. The ends were cut back, 2 bases at V and 0 bases at J, with 5 bases in the middle. CDR3 length: 14 amino acids. Germline CDR1 SNHLY, CDR2 FYNNEI. The CDR3 region is CASSEWRSNQPQHF. The CDR3 bases are TGTGCCAGCAGTGAATGGCGTAGCAATCAGCCCCAGCATTTT.

V usage is TRBV7-9 and J usage is TRBJ2-3; D gene uncertain. The CDR3 spans 15 residues. The germline V gene has CDR1 SEHNR and CDR2 FQNEAQ (reference sequence). Trimming removed 5 bases at V and 0 bases at J, with 12 bases between. CDR3 DNA: TGTGCCAGCAGCCAAGTACTTTCTAGCACAGATACGCAGTATTTT. This translates into CASSQVLSSTDTQYF.

In the case of this clone: Additional DNA sequences in this sample encode the identical CDR3. The chain uses TRBV28 and TRBJ2-5; D gene unclear. V dropped 5 bases and J dropped 5 bases, with 9 bases sitting between them. The CDR3 has 12 amino acids. The germline V gene encodes CDR1 MDHEN and CDR2 SYDVKM. The CDR3 protein is CASSLRPETQYF. CDR3 sequence (DNA): TGTGCCAGCAGTCTCCGCCCCGAGACCCAGTACTTC.

J is TRBJ2-1 and V is TRBV5-1, with 10 bases lining up with TRBD1. CDR1 and CDR2 from the germline V gene are SGHRS and YFSETQ. The length of the CDR3 is 18 residues. V lost 1 base, J lost 0 bases, and 7 bases stayed unmatched. In DNA, the CDR3 is TGCGCCAGCAGCTTGACCCCAAGGACAGGGGGCTCCTACAATGAGCAGTTCTTC. It translates to CASSLTPRTGGSYNEQFF.

The chain links TRBV6-1 to TRBJ2-7; 7 positions agree with TRBD2. Per germline, CDR1 MNHNS and CDR2 SASEGT. Trimming cost V 9 bases and J 5 bases; bases outside gene matches: 10. This CDR3 spans 13 amino acids. DNA of the CDR3: TGTGCCAGTGCCCAACGGGGGGATAACGAGCAGTACTTC. It specifies CASAQRGDNEQYF.

The J gene is TRBJ1-1, the V gene TRBV6-1; unclear D gene. The V end was cut by 7 bases, the J end by 1 base, with 10 bases between. The CDR3 contains 13 residues. CDR1 and CDR2 from the germline V gene are MNHNS and SASEGT. The CDR3 loop is CASKWGSNTEAFF. The DNA for the CDR3 is TGTGCCAGCAAATGGGGATCGAACACTGAAGCTTTCTTT.

The V and J genes are TRBV28 and TRBJ2-2; D may be TRBD1 (5 bases). The CDR3 contains 14 residues. Germline assignment: CDR1 MDHEN and CDR2 SYDVKM. The CDR3 bases are TGTGCGTCCCAGGGTTCCCAGAACACCGGGGAGCTGTTTTTT. Its translation: CASQGSQNTGELFF. The variable domain in full, with the rest retrieved from reference TRBV28 and TRBJ2-2, is DVKVTQSSRYLVKRTGEKVFLECVQDMDHENMFWYRQDPGLGLRLIYFSYDVKMKEKGDIPEGYSVSREKKERFSLILESASTNQTSMYLCASQGSQNTGELFFGEGSRLTVL.

Concerning this clone itself: At one boundary the junction diverges from the germline segment, which might be a read error. The rearrangement links TRBV5-1 to TRBJ1-1; D unresolved. Germline values: CDR1 SGHRS, CDR2 YFSETQ. This CDR3 contains 11 residues. The CDR3 DNA reads TGCGCCAGCAGCAAAAACAGTGAAGCTTTCTTT. It encodes CASSKNSEAFF.

The CDR3 loop is CASSSGTGKPDSYGYTF. The CDR3 DNA reads TGTGCCAGCAGTTCTGGGACAGGAAAACCCGACAGCTATGGCTACACCTTC. The chain links TRBV28 to TRBJ1-2, with 8 positions matching TRBD1. CDR3 length: 17 residues. The trim removed 4 bases at V and 4 bases at J, leaving 14 bases unmatched. CDR1 and CDR2 from the germline V gene are MDHEN and SYDVKM.

V and J are TRBV11-2 and TRBJ2-1; 8 positions agree with TRBD1. Germline V gives CDR1 SGHAT, CDR2 FQNNGV. Trimming at V came to 3 bases and at J to 2 bases, leaving 3 bases not matched to a gene. The CDR3 contains 15 residues. The CDR3 DNA reads TGTGCCAGCAGCTTCGACAGGGGAACCTACAATGAGCAGTTCTTC. Protein product: CASSFDRGTYNEQFF.